These 15 T cell receptor beta chains were sequenced from one sample in a study of blood T cell repertoires in COVID-19. Clones were sequenced by immunoSEQ multiplex PCR, and TCRdb holds only the in-frame ones, with some missing. The sample lists 150,000 to 200,000 clones; around 84% were seen once. The sequenced sample consisted of PBMCs or T cells enriched from blood (not recorded which). The receptors shown here come from a woman in her forties or fifties who had recovered from COVID-19.

This clone occurred a few times. The J gene is TRBJ2-7, the V gene TRBV7-8; no clear D gene. V shed 2 bases and J shed 2 bases, with 10 bases lying between them. From germline, CDR1 is SGHVS and CDR2 FQNEAQ. There are 14 residues in the CDR3. CDR3 amino acids: CASSLTLEAYEQYF. The CDR3 region has the DNA TGTGCCAGCAGCTTAACTCTAGAAGCCTACGAGCAGTACTTC.

This chain uses TRBV13 with TRBJ1-5; D is uncertain. CDR3 length: 17 amino acids. V was clipped by 4 bases and J by 0 bases, with 16 bases between them. Germline V gives CDR1 PRHDT, CDR2 FYEKMQ (reference sequence). The CDR3 loop is CASSSRFQEDSNQPQHF. CDR3 coding DNA: TGTGCCAGCAGCTCCCGTTTTCAGGAGGATAGCAATCAGCCCCAGCATTTT.

As to this clone: Other DNA sequences in the sample encode the same CDR3. J is TRBJ2-1 and V is TRBV7-2; 7 bases are shared with TRBD1. Germline assignment: CDR1 SGHTA and CDR2 FQGNSA. CDR3 length: 13 amino acids. Trimming cost V 4 bases and J 5 bases; bases outside gene matches: 2. CDR3 bases: TGTGCCAGCAGCTCCGACAGGGACAATGAGCAGTTCTTC. This gives the protein CASSSDRDNEQFF. The full variable domain, in which reference TRBV7-2 and TRBJ2-1 provide the parts outside the CDR3, is GAGVSQSPSNKVTEKGKDVELRCDPISGHTALYWYRQSLGQGLEFLIYFQGNSAPDKSGLPSDRFSAERTGGSVSTLTIQRTQQEDSAVYLCASSSDRDNEQFFGPGTRLTVL.

The chain carries TRBV11-3 and TRBJ2-1; 10 bases fit TRBD2. Germline V CDR1 and CDR2: SGHNT, YENEEA. The J segment lost 4 bases and the V segment lost 5 bases, leaving 5 bases of the junction unmatched. The CDR3 covers 15 residues. The CDR3 here is CASSPRTSGYNEQFF. The DNA of the CDR3 is TGTGCCAGCAGCCCCCGGACTAGCGGTTACAATGAGCAGTTCTTC.

The rearrangement uses TRBV12-3 or TRBV12-4 and TRBJ1-1; no reliable D call. This CDR3 has 13 amino acids. The V gene lost 6 bases and the J gene lost 1 base, with 9 bases spanning the gap. CDR3 protein: CASSLYRNTEAFF. CDR3 DNA: TGTGCCAGCAGCCTCTACAGGAACACTGAAGCTTTCTTT.

CDR3 DNA: TGTGCCAGCAGGTCAGCGGGAGCCCCAGGTAATGAGCAGTTCTTC. This translates into CASRSAGAPGNEQFF. The J gene is TRBJ2-1, the V gene TRBV27; 8 nucleotides line up with TRBD2. The CDR3 covers 15 residues. V was clipped by 6 bases and J by 7 bases; unmatched bases: 11. Looked up from germline, CDR1 is MNHEY and CDR2 is SMNVEV (reference sequence).

The rearrangement uses TRBV5-4 and TRBJ2-2, with D tentatively TRBD2 (6 bases). Germline values: CDR1 SGHNT, CDR2 YYREEE (reference sequence). V was clipped by 0 bases and J by 4 bases, with 10 bases between them. The CDR3 is 15 residues long. CDR3 residues: CASSLVLGGTGELFF. The CDR3 coding sequence is TGTGCCAGCAGCTTGGTACTCGGGGGCACCGGGGAGCTGTTTTTT.

This sequence joins TRBV7-2 and TRBJ1-1, with D unresolved. V lost 3 bases and J 6 bases, leaving 14 bases between the germline ends. The CDR3 contains 14 residues. Germline CDR1 reads SGHTA; CDR2 reads FQGNSA. CDR3 region: CASSLAGGYAEAFF. In DNA, the CDR3 is TGTGCCAGCAGCTTGGCAGGAGGATACGCTGAAGCTTTCTTT.

This chain uses TRBV6-2 or TRBV6-3 with TRBJ2-1; no clear D. Germline lookup yields CDR1 MNHEY and CDR2 SVGEGT. This CDR3 has 14 amino acids. The ends were cut back, 5 bases at V and 6 bases at J, with 14 bases in the middle. CDR3 sequence (DNA): TGTGCCAGCAGTCGACTTCTTATGGGCAATGAGCAGTTCTTC. It is translated as CASSRLLMGNEQFF.

This chain joins TRBV19 and TRBJ2-7, with TRBD2 matching 14 bases. CDR1 is LNHDA and CDR2 is SQIVND in the germline V gene (reference sequence). This CDR3 is built from 15 residues. Unmatched junction bases numbered 3, after V lost 3 bases and J lost 5 bases. CDR3 in DNA: TGTGCCAGTAGTATTGGACTAGCGGGAGGAAACGAGCAGTACTTC. Translation gives CASSIGLAGGNEQYF.

This sequence joins TRBV7-2 and TRBJ2-7, with 8 bases fitting TRBD2. The CDR3 is 15 residues long. J gave up 2 bases and V 3 bases, and 6 bases lay outside the gene matches. Germline V CDR1 and CDR2: SGHTA, FQGNSA. CDR3 sequence reads: CASSFGRGATYEQYF. As DNA, the CDR3 is TGTGCCAGCAGCTTCGGGCGGGGGGCCACCTACGAGCAGTACTTC.

The V call is TRBV18, the J call TRBJ2-7; possibly TRBD2 for D (5 bases). CDR1 and CDR2 from the germline V gene are KGHSH and LQKENI. This CDR3 has 12 residues. The ends were cut back, 6 bases at V and 5 bases at J, with 11 bases in the middle. CDR3 sequence (DNA): TGTGCCAGCTCCCAGACTAATCACGAGCAGTACTTC. Amino acids: CASSQTNHEQYF.

The chain combines TRBV6-5 with TRBJ2-1; 7 positions match TRBD1. Germline values: CDR1 MNHEY, CDR2 SVGAGI. CDR3 length: 15 amino acids. With V trimmed by 2 bases and J by 2 bases, 3 bases remained unmatched. In DNA, the CDR3 is TGTGCCAGCAGTTACCTCGGGACAGCCTACAATGAGCAGTTCTTC. It is translated as CASSYLGTAYNEQFF.

This clone appeared many times. The gene calls are TRBV11-2 and TRBJ2-5; D gene uncertain. Trimming shortened V by 1 base and J by 5 bases, and 14 bases separated the two germline ends. Germline-derived CDR1 and CDR2 are SGHAT and FQNNGV. There are 15 residues in the CDR3. The DNA for the CDR3 is TGTGCCAGCAGCTTAGCCGGAGTTCAGTGGGAGACCCAGTACTTC. Amino acid sequence: CASSLAGVQWETQYF.

This clone was detected once. V is TRBV15 and J is TRBJ1-1; tentatively, D is TRBD1 (5 bases). Germline CDR1 is LNHNV and CDR2 is YYDKDF (reference sequence). The CDR3 consists of 15 residues. The V end was cut by 1 base, the J end by 4 bases, with 13 bases between. This chain's CDR3 is CATSRVGGEITEAFF. CDR3 bases: TGTGCCACCAGCAGAGTCGGAGGGGAGATCACTGAAGCTTTCTTT.